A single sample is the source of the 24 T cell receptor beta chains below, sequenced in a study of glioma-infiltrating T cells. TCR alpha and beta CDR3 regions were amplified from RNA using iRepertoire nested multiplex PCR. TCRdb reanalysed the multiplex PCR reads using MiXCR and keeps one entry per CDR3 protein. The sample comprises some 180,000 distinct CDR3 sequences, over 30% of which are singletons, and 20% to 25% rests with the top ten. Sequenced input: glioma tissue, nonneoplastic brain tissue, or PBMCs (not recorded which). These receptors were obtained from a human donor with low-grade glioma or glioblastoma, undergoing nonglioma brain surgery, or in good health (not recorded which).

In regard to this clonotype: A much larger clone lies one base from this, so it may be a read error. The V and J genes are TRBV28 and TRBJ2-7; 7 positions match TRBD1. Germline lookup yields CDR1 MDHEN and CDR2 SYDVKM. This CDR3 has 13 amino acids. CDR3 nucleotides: TGTGCCGGCAGTTTGACGGGACAGCACGAGCAGTACTTC. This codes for CAGSLTGQHEQYF. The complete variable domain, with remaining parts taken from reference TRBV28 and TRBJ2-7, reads DVKVTQSSRYLVKRTGEKVFLECVQDMDHENMFWYRQDPGLGLRLIYFSYDVKMKEKGDIPEGYSVSREKKERFSLILESASTNQTSMYLCAGSLTGQHEQYFGPGTRLTVT.

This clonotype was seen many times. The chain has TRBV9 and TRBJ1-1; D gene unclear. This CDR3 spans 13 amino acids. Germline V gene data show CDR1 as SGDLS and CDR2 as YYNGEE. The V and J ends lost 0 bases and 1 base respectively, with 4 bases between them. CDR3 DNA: TGTGCCAGCAGCGTAGACACGAACACTGAAGCTTTCTTT. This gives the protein CASSVDTNTEAFF.

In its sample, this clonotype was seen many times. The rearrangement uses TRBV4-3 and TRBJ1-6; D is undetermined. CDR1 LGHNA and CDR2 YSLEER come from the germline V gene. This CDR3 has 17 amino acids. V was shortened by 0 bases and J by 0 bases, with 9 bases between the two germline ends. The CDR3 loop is CASSQDAPHSYNSPLHF. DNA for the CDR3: TGCGCCAGCAGCCAAGATGCCCCCCACTCCTATAATTCACCCCTCCACTTT.

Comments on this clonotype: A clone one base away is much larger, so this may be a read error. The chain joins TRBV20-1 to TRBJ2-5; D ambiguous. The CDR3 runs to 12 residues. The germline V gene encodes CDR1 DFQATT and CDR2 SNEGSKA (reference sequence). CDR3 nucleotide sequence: TGCGGTGCTAGAGGCAGAGAAGAGACCCAGTACTTC. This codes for CGARGREETQYF.

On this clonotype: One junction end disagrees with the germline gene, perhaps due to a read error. CDR3 sequence (DNA): TGCGCCAGCAGCGTTGGACTAGCGGGAGTCCTCGAGCAGCTCTTC. Translated: CASSVGLAGVLEQLF. The chain uses TRBV5-1 and TRBJ2-1; 13 bases line up with TRBD2. This CDR3 is 15 amino acids long. CDR1 and CDR2 from the germline V gene are SGHRS and YFSETQ.

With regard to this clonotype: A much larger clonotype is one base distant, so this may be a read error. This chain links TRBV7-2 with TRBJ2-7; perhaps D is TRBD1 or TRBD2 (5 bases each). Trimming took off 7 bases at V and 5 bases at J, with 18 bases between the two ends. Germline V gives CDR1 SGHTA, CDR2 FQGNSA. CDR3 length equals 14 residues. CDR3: CASIPLRGAHEQYF. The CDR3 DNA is TGTGCCAGCATCCCTCTTAGGGGAGCCCACGAGCAGTACTTC.

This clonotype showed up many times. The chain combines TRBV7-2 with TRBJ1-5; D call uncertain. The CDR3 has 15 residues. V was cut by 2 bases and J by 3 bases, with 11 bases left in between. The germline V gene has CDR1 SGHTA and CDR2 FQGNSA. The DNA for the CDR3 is TGTGCCAGCAGCTTAAAACATGGGGACAATCAGCCCCAGCATTTT. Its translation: CASSLKHGDNQPQHF.

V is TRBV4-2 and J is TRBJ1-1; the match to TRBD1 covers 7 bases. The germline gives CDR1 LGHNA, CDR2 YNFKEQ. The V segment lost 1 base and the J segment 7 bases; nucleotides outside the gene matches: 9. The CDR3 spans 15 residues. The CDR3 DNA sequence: TGTGCCAGCAGCCAAGCACACAGGGGAAGGAATGAAGCTTTCTTT. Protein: CASSQAHRGRNEAFF.

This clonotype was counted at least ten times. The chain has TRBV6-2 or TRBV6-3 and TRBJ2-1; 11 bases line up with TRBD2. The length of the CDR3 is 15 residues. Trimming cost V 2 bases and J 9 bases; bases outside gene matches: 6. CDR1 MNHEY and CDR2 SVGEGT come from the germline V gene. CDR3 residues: CASSYPTSGTFEQFF. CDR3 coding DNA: TGTGCCAGCAGTTACCCGACTAGCGGGACGTTTGAGCAGTTCTTC.

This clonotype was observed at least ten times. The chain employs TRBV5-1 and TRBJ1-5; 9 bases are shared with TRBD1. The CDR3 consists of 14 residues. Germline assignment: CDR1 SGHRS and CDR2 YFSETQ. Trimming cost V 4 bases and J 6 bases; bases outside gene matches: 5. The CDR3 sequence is CASSVGQGTQPQHF. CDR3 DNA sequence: TGCGCCAGCAGCGTCGGACAGGGGACTCAGCCCCAGCATTTT.

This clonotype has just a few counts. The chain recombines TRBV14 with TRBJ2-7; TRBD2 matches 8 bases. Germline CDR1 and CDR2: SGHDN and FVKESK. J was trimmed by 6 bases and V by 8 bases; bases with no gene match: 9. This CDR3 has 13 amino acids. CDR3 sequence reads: CASSGLGLSEQYF. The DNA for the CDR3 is TGTGCCAGCTCGGGACTAGGGTTGAGCGAGCAGTACTTC.

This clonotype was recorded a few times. The CDR3 loop reads CAISEGQGQEKLFF. The DNA for the CDR3 is TGTGCCATCAGTGAGGGCCAGGGACAGGAAAAACTGTTTTTT. V is TRBV10-3 and J is TRBJ1-4, with 7 bases lining up with TRBD1. Germline V gene sequence: CDR1 ENHRY, CDR2 SYGVKD. Trimming removed 2 bases from V and 8 bases from J; junction bases left unmatched: 5. The CDR3 is made up of 14 amino acids.

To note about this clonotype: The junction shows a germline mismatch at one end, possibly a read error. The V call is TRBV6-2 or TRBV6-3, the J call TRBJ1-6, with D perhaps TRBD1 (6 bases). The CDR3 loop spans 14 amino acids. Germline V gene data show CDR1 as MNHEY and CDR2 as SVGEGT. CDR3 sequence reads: CASSNGGGNSPFHF. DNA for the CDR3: TGTGCCAGCTCTAACGGGGGGGGCAATTCACCCTTCCACTTT.

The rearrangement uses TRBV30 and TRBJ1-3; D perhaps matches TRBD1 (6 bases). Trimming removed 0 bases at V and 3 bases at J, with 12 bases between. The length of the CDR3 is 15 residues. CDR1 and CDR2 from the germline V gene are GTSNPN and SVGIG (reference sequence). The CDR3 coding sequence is TGTGCCTGGAGTGTAAAGGGGACACTTGGAAACACCATATATTTT. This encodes CAWSVKGTLGNTIYF.

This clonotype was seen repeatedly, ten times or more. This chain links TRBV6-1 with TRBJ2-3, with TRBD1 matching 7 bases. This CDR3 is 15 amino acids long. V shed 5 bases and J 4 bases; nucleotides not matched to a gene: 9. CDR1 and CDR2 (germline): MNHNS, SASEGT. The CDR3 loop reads CASSLQGNRADTQYF. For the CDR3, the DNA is TGTGCCAGCAGTTTACAGGGGAATAGGGCAGATACGCAGTATTTT.

CDR3 loop: CASSLRRDNEQFF. Here the CDR3 DNA reads TGTGCCAGCAGTTTACGACGGGACAATGAGCAGTTCTTC. This sequence joins TRBV27 and TRBJ2-1; D not resolved. V shed 2 bases and J shed 5 bases, with 7 bases lying between them. Germline V gene lookup returns CDR1 MNHEY and CDR2 SMNVEV (reference sequence). This CDR3 contains 13 residues.

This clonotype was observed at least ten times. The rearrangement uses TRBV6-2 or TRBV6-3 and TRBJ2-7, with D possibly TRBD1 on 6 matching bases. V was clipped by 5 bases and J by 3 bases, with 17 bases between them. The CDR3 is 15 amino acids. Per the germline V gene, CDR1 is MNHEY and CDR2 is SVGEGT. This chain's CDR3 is CASSAPGQGLYEQYF. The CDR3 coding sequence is TGTGCCAGCAGTGCCCCGGGACAAGGCCTCTACGAGCAGTACTTC.

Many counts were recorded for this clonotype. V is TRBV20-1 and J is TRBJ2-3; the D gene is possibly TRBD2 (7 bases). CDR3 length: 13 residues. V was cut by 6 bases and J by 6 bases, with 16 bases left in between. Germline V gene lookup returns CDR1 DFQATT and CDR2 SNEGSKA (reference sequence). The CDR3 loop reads CSALVGGQDTQYF. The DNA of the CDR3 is TGCAGTGCCCTAGTGGGGGGGCAGGATACGCAGTATTTT.

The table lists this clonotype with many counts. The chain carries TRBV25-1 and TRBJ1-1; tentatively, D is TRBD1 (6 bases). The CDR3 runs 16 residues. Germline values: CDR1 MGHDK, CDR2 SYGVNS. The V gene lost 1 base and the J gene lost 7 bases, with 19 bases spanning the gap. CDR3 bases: TGTGCCAGCAGTGAATTAACTGGGGGGCCGATTCGTGAAGCTTTCTTT. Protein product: CASSELTGGPIREAFF. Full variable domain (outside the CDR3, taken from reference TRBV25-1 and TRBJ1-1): EADIYQTPRYLVIGTGKKITLECSQTMGHDKMYWYQQDPGMELHLIHYSYGVNSTEKGDLSSESTVSRIRTEHFPLTLESARPSHTSQYLCASSELTGGPIREAFFGQGTRLTVV.

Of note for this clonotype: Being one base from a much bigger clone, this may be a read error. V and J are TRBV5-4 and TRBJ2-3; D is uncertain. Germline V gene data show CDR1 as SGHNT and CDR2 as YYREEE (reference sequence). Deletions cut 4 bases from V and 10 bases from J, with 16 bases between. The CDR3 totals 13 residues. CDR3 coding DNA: TGTGCCAGCAGCCTTTCCAAGGATGCCCCGCAGTATTTT. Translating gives CASSLSKDAPQYF.

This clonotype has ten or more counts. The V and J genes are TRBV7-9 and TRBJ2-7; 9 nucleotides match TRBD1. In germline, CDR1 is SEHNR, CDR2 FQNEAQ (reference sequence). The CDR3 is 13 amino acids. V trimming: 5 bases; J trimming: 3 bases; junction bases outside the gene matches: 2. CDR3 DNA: TGTGCCAGCAGCAGACAGGGGGTCTACGAGCAGTACTTC. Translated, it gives CASSRQGVYEQYF. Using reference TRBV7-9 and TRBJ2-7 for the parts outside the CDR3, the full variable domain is DTGVSQNPRHKITKRGQNVTFRCDPISEHNRLYWYRQTLGQGPEFLTYFQNEAQLEKSRLLSDRFSAERPKGSFSTLEIQRTEQGDSAMYLCASSRQGVYEQYFGPGTRLTVT.

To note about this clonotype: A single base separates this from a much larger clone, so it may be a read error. This CDR3 is CASSDGQENSPHHF. The CDR3 bases are TGTGCCAGCAGTGACGGACAAGAGAATTCACCCCACCACTTT. The chain links TRBV6-4 to TRBJ1-6, with D possibly matching TRBD1 (5 bases). The CDR3 totals 14 residues. Germline CDR1 and CDR2: MRHNA and SNTAGT.

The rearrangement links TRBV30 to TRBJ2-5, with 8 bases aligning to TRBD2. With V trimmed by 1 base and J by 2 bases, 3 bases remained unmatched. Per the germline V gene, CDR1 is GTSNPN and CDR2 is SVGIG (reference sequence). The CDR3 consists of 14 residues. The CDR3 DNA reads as TGTGCCTGGAGTGCTAGCGGGCAACAAGAGACCCAGTACTTC. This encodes CAWSASGQQETQYF.

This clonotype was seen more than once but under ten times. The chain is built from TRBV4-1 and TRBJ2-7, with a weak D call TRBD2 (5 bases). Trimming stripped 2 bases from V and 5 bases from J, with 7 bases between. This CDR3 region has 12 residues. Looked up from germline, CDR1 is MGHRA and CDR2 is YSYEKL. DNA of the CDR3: TGCGCCAGCAGCCAAAAGAGGGACGAGCAGTACTTC. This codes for CASSQKRDEQYF.